This TCR beta chain was captured by sequencing in a study of T cell repertoires in cytomegalovirus infection. Overall study: HLA-C-restricted CMV epitopes, recently identified, and well-studied HLA-B-restricted ones were used by the study. CMV infection and matching HLA type were both indicated by public TCR beta signatures. Study outcomes and limitations: Based on cumulative public TCR beta family frequency, carriers of CMV plus the relevant HLA were identified. Dominant in the ex vivo response were TCR beta clonotypes restricted by HLA-C and specific for CMV.

V was cut by 9 bases and J by 2 bases, with 15 bases left in between. Germline CDR1 MNHNY, CDR2 SVGAGI (reference sequence). CDR3 size: 14 residues. Comment on this clonotype: Its specificity is unknown.

TCRdb analysed the reads with MiXCR anew, one entry per CDR3 protein. The sample includes 700,000 to 850,000 distinct CDR3 sequences, around a third of them seen just once. This receptor was obtained from a human donor in good health (CMV status not recorded). Some clones in this sample may be carry-over from other donors' samples. The starting material was cultured CD8+ T cells from PBMCs, obtained from culture after CMV antigen stimulation. The rearrangement uses TRBV6-6 and TRBJ2-3, with D perhaps matching TRBD1 or TRBD2 (6 bases each). CDR3 coding DNA: TGTGCCAGTTCCCGGGGGCCGCCCACAGATACGCAGTATTTT. Amino acids: CASSRGPPTDTQYF.